These 17 T cell receptor beta chains were all obtained from the same sample, sequenced in a study of blood T cell repertoires in COVID-19. Sequencing used immunoSEQ multiplex PCR; TCRdb keeps in-frame clones, though not all of them. The sample records roughly 130,000 clones, 75% to 90% being singletons. Specimen: PBMCs or T cells enriched from blood (not recorded which). Receptors were obtained from a woman in her forties or fifties who had recovered from COVID-19.

The chain has TRBV3-1 (or the pseudogene TRBV3-2) and TRBJ1-6, with 7 bases that match TRBD1. With V trimmed by 5 bases and J by 7 bases, 5 bases remained unmatched. Germline CDR1 and CDR2: LGHDT and YNNKEL (reference sequence). The CDR3 has 14 residues. CDR3 coding DNA: TGTGCCAGCAGCAATAGGGACAGAAATTCACCCCTCCACTTT. Translation gives CASSNRDRNSPLHF.

This chain connects TRBV6-2 or TRBV6-3 to TRBJ1-1; 10 positions match TRBD1. Trimming at V came to 6 bases and at J to 11 bases, leaving 12 bases not matched to a gene. The CDR3 contains 14 residues. Germline loops: CDR1 MNHEY, CDR2 SVGEGT. The CDR3 loop reads CASSHGQGVEAAFF. The CDR3 bases are TGTGCCAGCAGCCACGGACAGGGGGTGGAAGCGGCTTTCTTT.

The rearrangement uses TRBV9 and TRBJ1-5, with D possibly matching TRBD1 (5 bases). V was pared by 1 base and J by 2 bases, with 7 bases between. The CDR3 covers 14 residues. CDR1 and CDR2 (germline): SGDLS, YYNGEE. The CDR3 spells CASSVWGGNQPQHF. The CDR3 DNA reads TGTGCCAGCAGCGTATGGGGGGGCAATCAGCCCCAGCATTTT.

The rearrangement uses TRBV5-1 and TRBJ2-1; 9 bases agree with TRBD2. The germline V gene has CDR1 SGHRS and CDR2 YFSETQ. Losses at the gene ends were 1 base for V and 4 bases for J; bases not matched to a gene: 3. There are 15 residues in the CDR3. Here the CDR3 DNA reads TGCGCCAGCAGCTTGAACAGCGGGGGGTACAATGAGCAGTTCTTC. This translates into CASSLNSGGYNEQFF.

The chain uses TRBV21-1 and TRBJ2-7; TRBD1, the D gene given by the table, was not confirmed from the DNA. TRBV21-1 is a pseudogene. CDR3 length equals 13 residues. The CDR3 DNA reads TGTGCCAGCAGCAAGACAGGGCAATACGAGCAGTACTTC. This codes for CASSKTGQYEQYF.

The V and J genes are TRBV23-1 and TRBJ2-1; D unresolved. TRBV23-1 is an open reading frame, and its role is uncertain. The V gene lost 2 bases and the J gene lost 0 bases, with 14 bases spanning the gap. The CDR3 is 17 residues long. CDR3 loop: CASSQPSTSLSYNEQFF. DNA for the CDR3: TGCGCCAGCAGTCAACCCTCGACATCTCTCTCCTACAATGAGCAGTTCTTC.

This clone was detected only a few times. The chain recombines TRBV9 with TRBJ2-7; perhaps TRBD2 as D (5 bases). V was clipped by 5 bases and J by 7 bases, with 10 bases between them. The CDR3 length is 11 residues. Germline V lookup: CDR1 SGDLS, CDR2 YYNGEE. The CDR3 DNA reads TGTGCCAGCAGTGGAGGTTTTGAGCAGTACTTC. It yields the protein CASSGGFEQYF.

The chain joins TRBV27 to TRBJ1-5; 7 bases match TRBD1. Germline-derived CDR1 and CDR2 are MNHEY and SMNVEV (reference sequence). V shed 5 bases, J shed 6 bases, and the junction held 4 bases outside the gene matches. The length of the CDR3 is 13 residues. The CDR3 DNA sequence: TGTGCCAGCAGTCTGACAGGGCCTCAGCCCCAGCATTTT. Amino acids: CASSLTGPQPQHF.

The rearrangement links TRBV24-1 to TRBJ2-7; tentatively, D is TRBD1 (5 bases). Germline V gives CDR1 KGHDR, CDR2 SFDVKD. V lost 8 bases and J lost 4, with 20 bases in between. The CDR3 is made up of 15 amino acids. The CDR3 DNA is TGTGCCACCAAAATAAAGGGGAAGGGGTCGTACGAGCAGTACTTC. Translation gives CATKIKGKGSYEQYF.

V gene TRBV5-1 combines with J gene TRBJ2-1; 10 bases map to TRBD2. CDR3 length: 15 residues. The V and J ends lost 4 bases and 7 bases, in that order; junction bases with no gene match: 8. Germline-derived CDR1 and CDR2 are SGHRS and YFSETQ. The CDR3 coding sequence is TGCGCCAGCAGCAGCAGCGGGGGGGCCCGGAATGAGCAGTTCTTC. Its protein is CASSSSGGARNEQFF.

The V and J genes are TRBV4-1 and TRBJ2-7; D gene ambiguous. Deletions cut 1 base from V and 0 bases from J, with 7 bases between. From germline, CDR1 is MGHRA and CDR2 YSYEKL. CDR3 length: 14 amino acids. CDR3 coding DNA: TGCGCCAGCAGCCAAGCGGCGGCCTCCTACGAGCAGTACTTC. Translation: CASSQAAASYEQYF.

This chain links TRBV19 with TRBJ1-2, with 7 bases identical to TRBD1. Germline V CDR1 and CDR2: LNHDA, SQIVND (reference sequence). The CDR3 spans 13 residues. The junction had 8 bases not matched to a gene; V was cut back by 6 bases and J by 7 bases. CDR3 sequence: CASREDRRFGYTF. The DNA for the CDR3 is TGTGCCAGTAGAGAGGACAGGCGTTTTGGCTACACCTTC.

J is TRBJ1-3 and V is TRBV3-1 (or the pseudogene TRBV3-2), with a possible D match to TRBD1 (6 bases). The germline gives CDR1 LGHDT, CDR2 YNNKEL (reference sequence). The CDR3 covers 15 residues. V was trimmed by 8 bases and J by 0 bases, leaving 14 bases between them. The CDR3 reads CASGETGSSGNTIYF. The CDR3, as DNA: TGTGCCAGCGGGGAGACAGGATCCTCTGGAAACACCATATATTTT.

This sequence joins TRBV3-1 (or the pseudogene TRBV3-2) and TRBJ2-3, with 7 bases aligning to TRBD2. The CDR3 has 15 residues. V dropped 3 bases and J dropped 2; count of bases not matched to a gene: 5. Per the germline V gene, CDR1 is LGHDT and CDR2 is YNNKEL (reference sequence). CDR3 protein: CASSQFLAVTDTQYF. In DNA form, the CDR3 reads TGTGCCAGCAGCCAGTTCCTAGCGGTCACAGATACGCAGTATTTT.

This clone was seen just once. One end of the junction varies from germline; a read error may be responsible. The chain uses TRBV7-8 and TRBJ1-6; weak D call: TRBD1 (5 bases). This CDR3 spans 15 amino acids. The germline gives CDR1 SGHVS, CDR2 FQNEAQ. For the CDR3, the DNA is TGTGCCAGCAGCCTAGCTGGCAGAACAGGATCACCCCTCCACTTT. Translation gives CASSLAGRTGSPLHF.

V and J are TRBV27 and TRBJ2-1, with D tentatively TRBD1 (6 bases). The CDR3 contains 14 residues. The V and J ends lost 9 bases and 1 base respectively, with 13 bases between them. Looked up from germline, CDR1 is MNHEY and CDR2 is SMNVEV (reference sequence). CDR3 sequence: CASRPGQSYNEQFF. CDR3 in DNA: TGTGCCAGTCGACCGGGACAATCCTACAATGAGCAGTTCTTC.

The chain links TRBV3-1 (or the pseudogene TRBV3-2) to TRBJ2-1; TRBD1 agrees at 8 bases. The CDR3 has 16 amino acids. The V gene end was trimmed by 1 base and the J gene end by 0 bases; junction bases not matched to a gene: 2. The V gene's germline CDR1 is LGHDT and CDR2 YNNKEL (reference sequence). The CDR3 is CASSQGQGSSYNEQFF. Written as DNA, the CDR3 is TGTGCCAGCAGCCAAGGACAGGGGAGCTCCTACAATGAGCAGTTCTTC.